This passage covers 31 T cell receptor beta chains from one sample sequenced in a study of shared clonotypes between healthy human individuals. Measured with immunoSEQ multiplex PCR; TCRdb has only the in-frame clones, and not every one. The sample carries 950,000 to 1,300,000 clones, about three quarters recorded once. Sequenced material: memory CD4+ T cells sorted from blood. Regarding subset: CD45RA-negative fraction. All receptors come from a man aged 18 to 29 in good health.

The sample holds a few counts of this clone. This sample includes further DNA sequences coding for the same CDR3. This chain uses TRBV7-9 with TRBJ2-5, with D hard to call. Germline assignment: CDR1 SEHNR and CDR2 FQNEAQ (reference sequence). CDR3 length: 13 residues. V lost 1 base to trimming and J lost 5 bases, with 8 bases between them. The CDR3 spells CASSLGGRETQYF. The CDR3 nucleotides are TGTGCCAGCAGCTTAGGGGGAAGGGAGACCCAGTACTTC.

V gene TRBV6-1 combines with J gene TRBJ2-3; 9 nucleotides match TRBD2. The germline gives CDR1 MNHNS, CDR2 SASEGT. V shed 4 bases, J shed 2 bases, and the junction held 4 bases outside the gene matches. The CDR3 loop spans 15 amino acids. This chain's CDR3 is CASSVLAGPTDTQYF. CDR3 DNA sequence: TGTGCCAGCAGTGTCCTAGCGGGACCCACAGATACGCAGTATTTT.

This clone was detected only a few times. V usage is TRBV10-1 and J usage is TRBJ2-1, with 7 bases identical to TRBD2. The CDR3 runs to 16 residues. CDR1 and CDR2 (germline): WNHNN, SYGVQD (reference sequence). With V trimmed by 4 bases and J by 0 bases, 6 bases remained unmatched. The CDR3 DNA reads as TGCGCCAGCAGTGGAAGGGGAGGGAGCTCCTACAATGAGCAGTTCTTC. Protein: CASSGRGGSSYNEQFF.

This clone was seen a few times. The chain employs TRBV29-1 and TRBJ1-1; D is unresolved. Germline CDR1 is SQVTM and CDR2 is ANQGSEA. The CDR3 loop spans 11 amino acids. Trimming left V 7 bases short and J 11 bases short, with 17 bases between. CDR3 protein: CSAAIGERAFF. The CDR3 nucleotides are TGCAGCGCGGCGATTGGAGAAAGGGCTTTCTTT.

In this sample, this clone turned up a few times. The rearrangement links TRBV7-2 to TRBJ2-7; TRBD2 matches at 9 bases. V trimming: 4 bases; J trimming: 4 bases; junction bases outside the gene matches: 8. The CDR3 spans 15 residues. Germline CDR1 and CDR2: SGHTA and FQGNSA. CDR3 DNA: TGTGCCAGCAGCTCCCGCGGGAGGGCCGCATACGAGCAGTACTTC. This codes for CASSSRGRAAYEQYF. Complete variable domain (other parts from reference TRBV7-2 and TRBJ2-7): GAGVSQSPSNKVTEKGKDVELRCDPISGHTALYWYRQSLGQGLEFLIYFQGNSAPDKSGLPSDRFSAERTGGSVSTLTIQRTQQEDSAVYLCASSSRGRAAYEQYFGPGTRLTVT.

The chain carries TRBV2 and TRBJ2-7, with 9 nucleotides matching TRBD1. CDR3 size: 15 residues. With 6 bases clipped from V and 2 bases from J, the junction kept 8 bases outside the gene matches. Germline-derived CDR1 and CDR2 are SNHLY and FYNNEI. CDR3: CASRMGQGNTYEQYF. Written as DNA, the CDR3 is TGTGCCAGCAGGATGGGACAGGGCAATACCTACGAGCAGTACTTC.

The chain uses TRBV6-6 and TRBJ1-2; D ambiguous. The CDR3 consists of 16 residues. Trimming pared 2 bases from V and 4 bases from J, leaving 17 bases between. The germline V gene encodes CDR1 MNHNY and CDR2 SVGAGI (reference sequence). The CDR3 coding sequence is TGTGCCAGCAGTTACCGCCAGGATGGAGGCCTCTATGGCTACACCTTC. It is translated as CASSYRQDGGLYGYTF.

The rearrangement joins TRBV6-5 to TRBJ2-7; 7 bases are shared with TRBD1. CDR1 and CDR2 (germline): MNHEY, SVGAGI. The V segment lost 6 bases and the J segment 0 bases; nucleotides outside the gene matches: 8. The CDR3 extends over 15 amino acids. The CDR3 region is CASRNRQGSSYEQYF. In DNA form, the CDR3 reads TGTGCCAGCAGGAACCGACAGGGAAGCTCCTACGAGCAGTACTTC.

The chain employs TRBV19 and TRBJ1-4, with D unclear. Germline CDR1 reads LNHDA; CDR2 reads SQIVND (reference sequence). The CDR3 is made up of 13 amino acids. V was pared by 5 bases and J by 7 bases, with 11 bases between. Here the CDR3 DNA reads TGTGCCAGTAGTGCGGATGTACGTGAAAAACTGTTTTTT. Encoded protein: CASSADVREKLFF.

On this clone: Distinct nucleotide sequences in the sample also encode this CDR3. The chain combines TRBV5-1 with TRBJ2-5; 8 nucleotides agree with TRBD2. Germline CDR1 is SGHRS and CDR2 is YFSETQ. The CDR3 covers 15 residues. J gave up 2 bases and V 0 bases, and 3 bases lay outside the gene matches. CDR3 sequence (DNA): TGCGCCAGCAGCTTGGGGCCGGGAGGGCAAGAGACCCAGTACTTC. The encoded protein is CASSLGPGGQETQYF.

Of note for this clone: Other DNA sequences in this specimen translate into the identical CDR3. The chain joins TRBV5-1 to TRBJ1-1; D unresolved. There are 14 residues in the CDR3. Trimming took off 1 base at V and 1 base at J, with 8 bases between the two ends. The germline CDR1 and CDR2 sequences are SGHRS and YFSETQ. The CDR3 loop reads CASSLRPENTEAFF. DNA of the CDR3: TGCGCCAGCAGCTTGCGGCCGGAGAACACTGAAGCTTTCTTT. The complete variable domain, with remaining parts taken from reference TRBV5-1 and TRBJ1-1, reads KAGVTQTPRYLIKTRGQQVTLSCSPISGHRSVSWYQQTPGQGLQFLFEYFSETQRNKGNFPGRFSGRQFSNSRSEMNVSTLELGDSALYLCASSLRPENTEAFFGQGTRLTVV.

This clone has just one count. This chain links TRBV9 with TRBJ1-6; no reliable D call. The CDR3 runs to 15 residues. Germline V CDR1 and CDR2: SGDLS, YYNGEE. V was shortened by 4 bases and J by 7 bases, with 15 bases between the two germline ends. CDR3 sequence (DNA): TGTGCCAGCAGCATTAGCGGGCTCTCCAATTCACCCCTCCACTTT. This codes for CASSISGLSNSPLHF.

This chain connects TRBV30 to TRBJ1-3, with 7 bases fitting TRBD1. Trimming at V came to 1 base and at J to 0 bases, leaving 3 bases not matched to a gene. The germline V gene encodes CDR1 GTSNPN and CDR2 SVGIG (reference sequence). The CDR3 covers 15 residues. This CDR3 is CAWSGDSFSGNTIYF. The CDR3 region has the DNA TGTGCCTGGAGTGGGGACAGTTTCTCTGGAAACACCATATATTTT.

The chain carries TRBV2 and TRBJ2-7; 13 nucleotides agree with TRBD2. V was pared by 6 bases and J by 7 bases, with 6 bases of the junction left unmatched. The germline gives CDR1 SNHLY, CDR2 FYNNEI. There are 14 residues in the CDR3. The CDR3 coding sequence is TGTGCCAGCAGAGTAGGACTAGCGGGAGAGGAGCAGTACTTC. The encoded protein is CASRVGLAGEEQYF.

The chain is built from TRBV28 and TRBJ1-3, with unresolved D. The V gene's germline CDR1 is MDHEN and CDR2 SYDVKM. The CDR3 extends over 13 amino acids. Deletions cut 3 bases from V and 0 bases from J, with 3 bases between. In DNA form, the CDR3 reads TGTGCCAGCAGTTTGACCTCTGGAAACACCATATATTTT. Translating gives CASSLTSGNTIYF.

The chain is built from TRBV6-5 and TRBJ1-2; D perhaps matches TRBD1 (5 bases). V lost 6 bases, J lost 8 bases, and 16 bases lay in between. Germline CDR1 is MNHEY and CDR2 is SVGAGI. The CDR3 is made up of 13 amino acids. CDR3 region: CASSQPGPGGYTF. The CDR3 DNA reads TGTGCCAGCAGCCAACCGGGGCCAGGGGGCTACACCTTC.

This clone was found once. J is TRBJ2-4 and V is TRBV6-1; 8 nucleotides match TRBD1. V dropped 4 bases and J dropped 1; count of bases not matched to a gene: 0. The CDR3 length is 14 residues. In germline, CDR1 is MNHNS, CDR2 SASEGT. Here the CDR3 reads CASSGTGAKNIQYF. CDR3 nucleotides: TGTGCCAGCAGTGGGACAGGGGCCAAAAACATTCAGTACTTC.

CDR3 protein: CASSHVRAWATNEKLFF. DNA of the CDR3: TGTGCCAGCAGCCACGTCAGGGCTTGGGCAACTAATGAAAAACTGTTTTTT. The chain links TRBV5-8 to TRBJ1-4, with D possibly being TRBD1 (5 bases). Between the trimmed V and J ends, which lost 4 bases and 0 bases, there was a span of 16 bases. Germline values: CDR1 SGHTS, CDR2 YDEGEE. The CDR3 loop spans 17 amino acids.

This sequence joins TRBV5-6 and TRBJ1-1, with 9 bases aligning to TRBD1. Losses at the gene ends were 0 bases for V and 8 bases for J; bases not matched to a gene: 8. Germline lookup yields CDR1 SGHDT and CDR2 YYEEEE. CDR3 length: 15 residues. The CDR3 sequence is CASSLGQGVGSEAFF. The CDR3 DNA reads TGTGCCAGCAGCTTGGGACAGGGGGTCGGTTCGGAAGCTTTCTTT. Full variable domain (remainder filled in from reference TRBV5-6 and TRBJ1-1): DAGVTQSPTHLIKTRGQQVTLRCSPKSGHDTVSWYQQALGQGPQFIFQYYEEEERQRGNFPDRFSGHQFPNYSSELNVNALLLGDSALYLCASSLGQGVGSEAFFGQGTRLTVV.

A few counts support this clone. This chain joins TRBV7-3 and TRBJ1-1, with 7 positions matching TRBD1. Germline CDR1 and CDR2: SGHTA and FQGTGA. Losses at the gene ends were 3 bases for V and 2 bases for J; bases not matched to a gene: 3. This CDR3 contains 14 residues. The chain's CDR3 is CASSLSGGNTEAFF. CDR3 bases: TGTGCCAGCAGCTTGTCAGGGGGAAACACTGAAGCTTTCTTT.

Remarks on this clone: Other nucleotide sequences in the sample specify the same CDR3. The gene calls are TRBV5-1 and TRBJ1-3; D not certain. The ends were cut back, 4 bases at V and 1 base at J, with 6 bases in the middle. Germline values: CDR1 SGHRS, CDR2 YFSETQ. The CDR3 has 13 residues. DNA for the CDR3: TGCGCCAGCAGCCCGGGATCTGGAAACACCATATATTTT. It encodes CASSPGSGNTIYF.

J is TRBJ2-1 and V is TRBV29-1, with 11 bases that match TRBD2. The length of the CDR3 is 14 residues. The V segment lost 6 bases and the J segment 8 bases; nucleotides outside the gene matches: 9. Per the germline V gene, CDR1 is SQVTM and CDR2 is ANQGSEA. CDR3 residues: CSVLPGLAADEQFF. The CDR3 DNA reads TGCAGCGTGTTACCGGGACTAGCGGCGGATGAGCAGTTCTTC.

V usage is TRBV21-1 and J usage is TRBJ1-2; whether TRBD1, the table's D call, matches the DNA was not checked. TRBV21-1 is noted as a pseudogene. This CDR3 comprises 14 residues. The CDR3 nucleotides read TGTGCCAGCAGCAAAGGGACAGGGGTAAGTGGCTACACCTTC. Encoded protein: CASSKGTGVSGYTF.

This chain joins TRBV29-1 and TRBJ1-1, with TRBD1 as a possible D gene (5 bases). CDR1 and CDR2 from the germline V gene are SQVTM and ANQGSEA. The V end lost 7 bases, the J end lost 3 bases, and 15 bases lay between the germline ends. The CDR3 has 13 amino acids. CDR3 residues: CSAGGRGDTEAFF. CDR3 sequence (DNA): TGCAGCGCCGGAGGGAGGGGTGACACTGAAGCTTTCTTT.

This clone was observed once. The chain carries TRBV5-4 and TRBJ1-5; D gene uncertain. CDR1 SGHNT and CDR2 YYREEE come from the germline V gene (reference sequence). Between the trimmed V and J ends, which lost 2 bases and 6 bases, there was a span of 18 bases. This CDR3 spans 16 amino acids. CDR3 amino acids: CASSLRARRESQPQHF. The CDR3 bases are TGTGCCAGCAGCTTAAGAGCTCGGAGGGAAAGTCAGCCCCAGCATTTT.

The chain couples TRBV4-2 to TRBJ2-5, with 8 bases that match TRBD2. The germline V gene has CDR1 LGHNA and CDR2 YNFKEQ. With 0 bases clipped from V and 4 bases from J, the junction kept 10 bases outside the gene matches. The CDR3 totals 17 residues. The CDR3 loop is CASSQDLFGGAPETQYF. The CDR3 DNA reads as TGTGCCAGCAGCCAAGATCTCTTCGGGGGGGCCCCAGAGACCCAGTACTTC.

The rearrangement uses TRBV7-2 and TRBJ2-1; 7 nucleotides align to TRBD2. The CDR3 runs to 15 residues. Germline V gene sequence: CDR1 SGHTA, CDR2 FQGNSA. The trim removed 0 bases at V and 8 bases at J, leaving 7 bases unmatched. DNA for the CDR3: TGTGCCAGCAGCTTAGCGCGGGAGAGTTTATATGAGCAGTTCTTC. Its translation is CASSLARESLYEQFF.

This chain joins TRBV10-1 and TRBJ2-7, with 7 positions matching TRBD1. Germline V CDR1 and CDR2: WNHNN, SYGVQD (reference sequence). V was pared by 7 bases and J by 3 bases, with 9 bases of the junction left unmatched. The CDR3 has 14 residues. This chain's CDR3 is CASNDRQGLYEQYF. CDR3 coding DNA: TGCGCCAGCAATGACCGACAGGGTCTCTACGAGCAGTACTTC.

V usage is TRBV6-6 and J usage is TRBJ2-7; TRBD1 aligns across 8 bases. The CDR3 spans 15 residues. V trimming: 5 bases; J trimming: 6 bases; junction bases outside the gene matches: 12. Germline loops: CDR1 MNHNY, CDR2 SVGAGI (reference sequence). The CDR3 protein is CASSPRTGYSSEQYF. The CDR3 nucleotides are TGTGCCAGCAGTCCCCGGACAGGGTATTCATCCGAGCAGTACTTC.

The rearrangement links TRBV2 to TRBJ1-5; perhaps TRBD1 as D (6 bases). V shed 1 base and J shed 4 bases, with 23 bases lying between them. CDR1 is SNHLY, CDR2 FYNNEI, per germline. The CDR3 sequence is 19 residues long. In DNA form, the CDR3 reads TGTGCCAGCAGTGAAGATGGGATCGTCTTTAAAGGGGGTAATCAGCCCCAGCATTTT. The encoded protein is CASSEDGIVFKGGNQPQHF.

The rearrangement joins TRBV9 to TRBJ1-1; D call uncertain. Germline V CDR1 and CDR2: SGDLS, YYNGEE. Trimming left V 4 bases short and J 1 base short, with 11 bases between. This CDR3 comprises 14 residues. The CDR3 DNA reads as TGTGCCAGCAGCTACGGACGGTCGAACACTGAAGCTTTCTTT. It encodes CASSYGRSNTEAFF.